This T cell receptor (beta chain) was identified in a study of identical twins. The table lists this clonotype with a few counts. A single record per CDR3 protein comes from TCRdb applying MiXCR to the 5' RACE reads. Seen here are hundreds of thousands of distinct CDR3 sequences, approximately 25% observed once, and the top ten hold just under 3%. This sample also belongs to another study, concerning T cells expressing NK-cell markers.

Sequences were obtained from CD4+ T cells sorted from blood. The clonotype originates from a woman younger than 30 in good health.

This CDR3 reads CASSPQSRTDGYTF. CDR3 bases: TGTGCCAGCAGCCCACAGAGTAGGACAGACGGCTACACCTTC. This chain connects TRBV7-9 to TRBJ1-2; D is possibly TRBD1 (6 bases). The CDR3 is 14 amino acids. With 5 bases removed from V and 8 bases from J, the gap between germline ends came to 18 bases. Germline assignment: CDR1 SEHNR and CDR2 FQNEAQ (reference sequence).